Listed below are T cell receptor beta chains from one sample, sequenced in a study of blood T cell repertoires in COVID-19. The method was immunoSEQ multiplex PCR; TCRdb's version includes in-frame clones alone and lacks a portion of them. The sample consists of 150,000 to 180,000 clones, approximately 85% of them appearing once. Sequenced input: peripheral blood. These receptors were obtained from a man between 60 and 70 years old with COVID-19, enrolled during active disease. Both conserved end residues are part of each CDR3. A D gene is named only where the DNA matches it firmly. Clone sizes are given selectively: once, few, many, or a class where the clone is expanded.

v_call	j_call	d_call	clone_size	cdr3_nt	cdr3_aa
TRBV3-1/TRBV3-2	TRBJ1-2	TRBD1	NA	TGTGCCAGCAGCCCCTTTCAGGGGGCTGGCTATGGCTACACCTTC	CASSPFQGAGYGYTF
TRBV6-6	TRBJ2-7	TRBD1	once	TGTGCCAGCAGTTACCGAGGACAGGGGGCAGCTAGCGAGCAGTACTTC	CASSYRGQGAASEQYF
TRBV2	TRBJ1-3	TRBD1	NA	TGTGCCAGCAGTACCGCGGACAGGGCAGGCGTCTCTGGAAACACCATATATTTT	CASSTADRAGVSGNTIYF
TRBV18	TRBJ2-3	TRBD2	once	TGTGCCAGCTCACTAGCGGGTCAAGAAGATACGCAGTATTTT	CASSLAGQEDTQYF
TRBV27	TRBJ2-5	NA	once	TGTGCCAGCAGTTTTCTACGCGGAACCTCCCAAGAGACCCAGTACTTC	CASSFLRGTSQETQYF
TRBV30	TRBJ1-4	NA	NA	TGTGCCTGGACAGGGGTTACTGAAAAACTGTTTTTT	CAWTGVTEKLFF
TRBV7-2	TRBJ1-3	NA	NA	TGTGCCAGCAGCAACCCCCGCTCGGGGGGGCTGGGCGGAAACACCATATATTTT	CASSNPRSGGLGGNTIYF
TRBV24-1	TRBJ2-1	TRBD2	NA	TGTGCCACCAGTGATCAAAGCGGGAGCTCCTACAATGAGCAGTTCTTC	CATSDQSGSSYNEQFF
TRBV3-1/TRBV3-2	TRBJ2-2	NA	NA	TGTGCCAGCAGCCTTGAACAGAAGAACACCGGGGAGCTGTTTTTT	CASSLEQKNTGELFF
TRBV10-3	TRBJ1-5	NA	NA	TGTGCCATCAGTGAGTCAGGGGTAGGACAGCCCCAGCATTTT	CAISESGVGQPQHF
TRBV7-9	TRBJ2-7	TRBD1	NA	TGTGCCAGCAGCTTCGAACAGGGGGGCTCCGAGCAGTACTTC	CASSFEQGGSEQYF
TRBV7-9	TRBJ1-3	NA	NA	TGTGCCAGCAGCCACACCGGGACTGGAAACACCATATATTTT	CASSHTGTGNTIYF
TRBV7-9	TRBJ1-1	TRBD1	NA	TGTGCCAGCAGCGCTCAGGGGGGGAACACTGAAGCTTTCTTT	CASSAQGGNTEAFF
TRBV18	TRBJ1-2	TRBD1	NA	TGTGCCAGCTCCCGCAGAGTGGGACAGGGTTCTAACTATGGCTACACCTTC	CASSRRVGQGSNYGYTF
TRBV27	TRBJ2-4	NA	NA	TGTGCCAGCAGTTCCAGAAACATTCAGTACTTC	CASSSRNIQYF
TRBV5-1	TRBJ1-2	NA	NA	TGCGCCAGCAGCTTGGATATTGCGGTACAAGGAGGCTACACCTTC	CASSLDIAVQGGYTF
TRBV18	TRBJ1-1	NA	NA	TGTGCCAGCTCAATACCGGGAGCCCCCCTCACTGAAGCTTTCTTT	CASSIPGAPLTEAFF
TRBV12-3/TRBV12-4	TRBJ2-7	NA	NA	TGTGCCAGCAGCCCTCGCATCGGCTACGAGCAGTACTTC	CASSPRIGYEQYF
TRBV6-2/TRBV6-3	TRBJ1-5	NA	few	TGTGCCAGCAGTTTGACAGTAAATCAGCCCCAGCATTTT	CASSLTVNQPQHF
TRBV28	TRBJ1-6	TRBD1	NA	TGTGCCAGCAGTTTACCGGGACAGGGAGTCTCACCCCTCCACTTT	CASSLPGQGVSPLHF
TRBV11-3	TRBJ1-1	NA	NA	TGTGCCAGCAGCTCTACAGGATACACTGAAGCTTTCTTT	CASSSTGYTEAFF
TRBV6-5	TRBJ2-1	TRBD2	NA	TGTGCCACCGCCCGGGACTACGAAAACAATGAGCAGTTCTTC	CATARDYENNEQFF
TRBV27	TRBJ1-4	NA	NA	TGTGCCAGCAGCGGAAAACTGTTTTTT	CASSGKLFF
TRBV28	TRBJ2-2	NA	NA	TGTGCCAGCAGCAGGTCAGGGGCAAGGTTGACCGGGGAGCTGTTTTTT	CASSRSGARLTGELFF
TRBV19	TRBJ1-5	NA	NA	TGTGCCAGCGGGCACAGGGAAAGCAATCAGCCCCAGCATTTT	CASGHRESNQPQHF
TRBV12-5	TRBJ2-3	NA	NA	TGTGCTAGTGGCTCTTCCGGAGGGCCAGATACGCAGTATTTT	CASGSSGGPDTQYF
TRBV28	TRBJ1-1	NA	NA	TGTGCCAGCAGTACAGTTCTCCGGGGCACTGAAGCTTTCTTT	CASSTVLRGTEAFF
TRBV9	TRBJ1-4	NA	NA	TGTGCCAGCAGCGTAGAGTGGGGTGCGGGGAAACTGTTTTTT	CASSVEWGAGKLFF
TRBV6-2/TRBV6-3	TRBJ2-2	TRBD2	NA	TGTGCCAGCAGTTACTCAGTCCGGACTAGCGGGAGTCTAGACACCGGGGAGCTGTTTTTT	CASSYSVRTSGSLDTGELFF
TRBV19	TRBJ1-6	NA	NA	TGTGCCAGTAATACCTATAATTCACCCCTCCACTTT	CASNTYNSPLHF
TRBV2	TRBJ1-1	NA	few	TGTGCCAGCAGGATAACAGGGCTTAACACTGAAGCTTTCTTT	CASRITGLNTEAFF
TRBV5-1	TRBJ2-3	TRBD2	NA	TGCGCCAGCAAAGAACGGACTAGCGGAGGTACGCAGTATTTT	CASKERTSGGTQYF
TRBV29-1	TRBJ2-2	NA	NA	TGCAGCGTTGATAACTATAACACCGGGGAGCTGTTTTTT	CSVDNYNTGELFF
TRBV6-5	TRBJ2-7	TRBD1	NA	TGTGCCAGCAGTTGGAGGGGGACAGGGGCCTACGAGCAGTACTTC	CASSWRGTGAYEQYF
TRBV19	TRBJ1-5	TRBD1	NA	TGTGCCAGTAGTATCACAGACAGGGGTGGCGGGAGCAATCAGCCCCAGCATTTT	CASSITDRGGGSNQPQHF
TRBV29-1	TRBJ1-1	NA	NA	TGCAGCGTAAAAAGAGCGGTCGCTGAAGCTTTCTTT	CSVKRAVAEAFF
TRBV7-7	TRBJ2-1	TRBD2	NA	TGTGCTAGCAGCCCAACACTAGCGGAGAGCAATGAGCAGTTCTTC	CASSPTLAESNEQFF